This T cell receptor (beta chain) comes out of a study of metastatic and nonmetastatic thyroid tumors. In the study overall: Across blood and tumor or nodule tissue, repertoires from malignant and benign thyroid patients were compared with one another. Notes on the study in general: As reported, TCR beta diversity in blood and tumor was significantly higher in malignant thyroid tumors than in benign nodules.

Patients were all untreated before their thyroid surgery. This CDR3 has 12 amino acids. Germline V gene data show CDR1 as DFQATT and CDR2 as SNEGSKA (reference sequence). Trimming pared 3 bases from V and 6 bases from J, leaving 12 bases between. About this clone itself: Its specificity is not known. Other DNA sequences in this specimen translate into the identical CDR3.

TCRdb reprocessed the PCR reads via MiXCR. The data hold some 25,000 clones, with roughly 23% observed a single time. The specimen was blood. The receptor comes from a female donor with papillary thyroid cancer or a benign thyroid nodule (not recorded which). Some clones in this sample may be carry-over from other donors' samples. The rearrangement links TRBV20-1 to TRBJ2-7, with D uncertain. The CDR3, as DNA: TGCAGTGCTAGGGCTATAAGGGTCGAGCAGTACTTC. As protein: CSARAIRVEQYF.